A single sample is the source of the 5 T cell receptor beta chains below, sequenced in a study of blood T cell repertoires in COVID-19. Sequencing was performed with immunoSEQ multiplex PCR; in TCRdb, only in-frame clones are kept and a portion is missing. There are approximately 170,000 clones in the sample; approximately 82% occur only once, and about 11% lies in the top ten. Sequencing input: peripheral blood. These receptors originate from an elderly woman with active or convalescent COVID-19.

This clone was observed a single time. CDR3 in amino acids: CASSLQSGEGAFF. CDR3 DNA: TGTGCCAGCAGCTTACAGAGCGGGGAGGGAGCTTTCTTT. The chain links TRBV7-9 to TRBJ1-1; D is ambiguous. Germline CDR1 is SEHNR and CDR2 is FQNEAQ (reference sequence). V was pared by 2 bases and J by 10 bases, with 14 bases between. The CDR3 length is 13 residues.

This clone was recorded only once. J is TRBJ1-5 and V is TRBV19; tentative D call: TRBD1 (5 bases). Germline V gene data show CDR1 as LNHDA and CDR2 as SQIVND (reference sequence). CDR3 length: 14 amino acids. Trimming left V 6 bases short and J 5 bases short, with 14 bases between. The CDR3: CASRPQGGDQPQHF. As DNA, the CDR3 is TGTGCCAGTAGACCCCAGGGAGGGGATCAGCCCCAGCATTTT.

The chain joins TRBV25-1 to TRBJ2-7, with 8 bases aligning to TRBD1. The trim removed 8 bases at V and 6 bases at J, leaving 9 bases unmatched. CDR1 and CDR2 (germline): MGHDK, SYGVNS. The CDR3 contains 13 residues. CDR3 in amino acids: CASAGQGGSEQYF. The CDR3 region has the DNA TGTGCCAGCGCAGGACAGGGAGGTTCCGAGCAGTACTTC.

The chain employs TRBV2 and TRBJ2-2; D gene ambiguous. The CDR3 is 12 amino acids. Germline loops: CDR1 SNHLY, CDR2 FYNNEI. V lost 4 bases, J lost 6 bases, and 6 bases lay in between. In DNA, the CDR3 is TGTGCCAGCAGTGCAATAGCCGGGGAGCTGTTTTTT. It yields the protein CASSAIAGELFF.

This chain connects TRBV9 to TRBJ2-5; tentative D call: TRBD1 (5 bases). V was cut by 0 bases and J by 3 bases, with 9 bases left in between. Germline V lookup: CDR1 SGDLS, CDR2 YYNGEE. The CDR3 loop spans 14 amino acids. CDR3 protein: CASSVATAEETQYF. CDR3 DNA sequence: TGTGCCAGCAGCGTAGCGACAGCCGAAGAGACCCAGTACTTC.